The clone carrying this T cell receptor (beta chain) was seen a few times. The data are from a study of T-cell memory formation after mild COVID-19. Study details: Largely donor-specific TCR clusters were found.

This CDR3 is 14 amino acids long. Germline values: CDR1 SGHTA, CDR2 FQGNSA. With 2 bases removed from V and 6 bases from J, the gap between germline ends came to 10 bases. Constant-segment primers served in 5'RACE that generated TCR alpha and TCR beta cDNA libraries bearing sample barcodes and UMIs. TCRdb reanalysed the 5' RACE reads using MiXCR and keeps one entry per CDR3 protein. The data contain roughly 310,000 distinct CDR3 sequences, around 15% of them singletons. The chain is built from TRBV7-2 and TRBJ1-4; D unresolved. The specimen sequenced was PBMCs or a T cell subset sorted from them (not recorded which). This receptor was obtained from a man younger than 35 who had mild COVID-19 (a few samples of this study predate the infection). Cell type and time point are not known. The CDR3 DNA sequence: TGTGCCAGCAGCTTAAGTCGGCGAGATGAAAAACTGTTTTTT. Amino acids: CASSLSRRDEKLFF. The full variable domain, completed using reference TRBV7-2 and TRBJ1-4, is GAGVSQSPSNKVTEKGKDVELRCDPISGHTALYWYRQSLGQGLEFLIYFQGNSAPDKSGLPSDRFSAERTGGSVSTLTIQRTQQEDSAVYLCASSLSRRDEKLFFGSGTQLSVL.